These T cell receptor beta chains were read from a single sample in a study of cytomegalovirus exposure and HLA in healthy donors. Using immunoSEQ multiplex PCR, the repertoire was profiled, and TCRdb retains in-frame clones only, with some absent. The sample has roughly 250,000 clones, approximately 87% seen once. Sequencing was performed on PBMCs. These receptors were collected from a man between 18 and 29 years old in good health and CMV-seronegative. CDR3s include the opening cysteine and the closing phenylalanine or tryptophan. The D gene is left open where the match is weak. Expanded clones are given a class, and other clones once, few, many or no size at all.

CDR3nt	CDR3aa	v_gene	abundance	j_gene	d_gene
TGTGCCAGCAGCGTCGGTAGCGGGGAGAGAGAGCAGTACTTC	CASSVGSGEREQYF	TRBV9	-	TRBJ2-7	TRBD2
TGTGCCAGCAGCCACGGACTAGCGGGCACAGATACGCAGTATTTT	CASSHGLAGTDTQYF	TRBV4-2	-	TRBJ2-3	TRBD2
TGTGCCAGCAGTCATGGGACAGTCTACGAGCAGTACTTC	CASSHGTVYEQYF	TRBV27	-	TRBJ2-7	TRBD1
TGTGCCAGCTCACCGCCTCAGGGCTCCCGAGAGACCCAGTACTTC	CASSPPQGSRETQYF	TRBV18	-	TRBJ2-5	-
TGTGCCAGCCACCAGGGGCTCCTTGGCTACACCTTC	CASHQGLLGYTF	TRBV11-3	few	TRBJ1-2	-
TGCGCCAGCAGTGAGGGGGCCTCCTACGAGCAGTACTTC	CASSEGASYEQYF	TRBV10-2	-	TRBJ2-7	-
TGTGCCAGCAGTGCGGGGGGGGAGGAGACCCAGTACTTC	CASSAGGEETQYF	TRBV2	-	TRBJ2-5	TRBD2
TGCAGCGTTGAGACTAGCGGGAGTATGGGAGATACGCAGTATTTT	CSVETSGSMGDTQYF	TRBV29-1	-	TRBJ2-3	TRBD2
TGCGCCAGCAGCCATACCCGGGGGGTAGACTATGGCTACACCTTC	CASSHTRGVDYGYTF	TRBV4-1	-	TRBJ1-2	-
TGCGCCAGCAGCTTTTCGGGACTAGCGGGAGGAAACACCGGGGAGCTGTTTTTT	CASSFSGLAGGNTGELFF	TRBV5-1	once	TRBJ2-2	TRBD2
TGTGCCAGCAGCTTACTGTCCGGGGGCAATGAGCAGTTCTTC	CASSLLSGGNEQFF	TRBV7-2	-	TRBJ2-1	-
TGTGCCAGCAGTGCCGCAGATTACGAGCAGTACTTC	CASSAADYEQYF	TRBV25-1	once	TRBJ2-7	-
TGTGCCTGGATGGGACTAGCGGAGGATGGCCTTAGCACAGATACGCAGTATTTT	CAWMGLAEDGLSTDTQYF	TRBV30	once	TRBJ2-3	TRBD2
TGTGCCAGCAGCCAACCTATTAGCGGGTTCTACGAGCAGTACTTC	CASSQPISGFYEQYF	TRBV4-2	once	TRBJ2-7	TRBD2
TGTGCCAGCAGCGTAGACCCCACAGCTACTAATGAAAAACTGTTTTTT	CASSVDPTATNEKLFF	TRBV9	-	TRBJ1-4	-
TGTGCCAGCAGTCCCCTATCCGCCGGGGCCAACGTCCTGACTTTC	CASSPLSAGANVLTF	TRBV27	-	TRBJ2-6	-
TGTGCCAGCAGCTTGTTTTTCGGCACCGGGGAGCTGTTTTTT	CASSLFFGTGELFF	TRBV5-4	-	TRBJ2-2	-
TGTGCCAGCAGTTACAGAGGTGCAGGGTGGCCAGATACGCAGTATTTT	CASSYRGAGWPDTQYF	TRBV6-5	-	TRBJ2-3	-
TGTGCCAGCAGCTTAGCGATATCCGGGACAGGATCCAATCAGCCCCAGCATTTT	CASSLAISGTGSNQPQHF	TRBV7-9	-	TRBJ1-5	TRBD1
TGTGCCAGCACCCCTTCGACTAGCGGCTACGAGCAGTACTTC	CASTPSTSGYEQYF	TRBV27	-	TRBJ2-7	TRBD2
TGTGCCAGCAGCTCGACCGGGACTAGCAACATTCAGTACTTC	CASSSTGTSNIQYF	TRBV5-4	-	TRBJ2-4	TRBD2
TGCAGCGTTGAAGATGGGACTAGCGCCTACAATGAGCAGTTCTTC	CSVEDGTSAYNEQFF	TRBV29-1	-	TRBJ2-1	TRBD2